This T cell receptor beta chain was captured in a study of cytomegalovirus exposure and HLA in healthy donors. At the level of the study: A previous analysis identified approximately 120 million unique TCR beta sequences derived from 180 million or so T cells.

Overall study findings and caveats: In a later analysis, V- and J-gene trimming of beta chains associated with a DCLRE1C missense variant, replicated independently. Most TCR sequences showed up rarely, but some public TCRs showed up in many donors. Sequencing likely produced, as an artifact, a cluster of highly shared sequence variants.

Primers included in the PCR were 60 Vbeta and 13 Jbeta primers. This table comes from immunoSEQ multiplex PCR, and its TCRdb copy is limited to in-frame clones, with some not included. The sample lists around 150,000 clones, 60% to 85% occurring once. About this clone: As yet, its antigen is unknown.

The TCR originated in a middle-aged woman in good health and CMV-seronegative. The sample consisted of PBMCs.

CDR3 DNA: TGTGCCAGCAGTGACAACAGGAAGAACACTGAAGCTTTCTTT. As protein: CASSDNRKNTEAFF. The chain couples TRBV6-5 to TRBJ1-1; possibly TRBD1 for D (5 bases). This CDR3 comprises 14 residues. V was trimmed by 5 bases and J by 1 base, leaving 11 bases between them. Per the germline V gene, CDR1 is MNHEY and CDR2 is SVGAGI.